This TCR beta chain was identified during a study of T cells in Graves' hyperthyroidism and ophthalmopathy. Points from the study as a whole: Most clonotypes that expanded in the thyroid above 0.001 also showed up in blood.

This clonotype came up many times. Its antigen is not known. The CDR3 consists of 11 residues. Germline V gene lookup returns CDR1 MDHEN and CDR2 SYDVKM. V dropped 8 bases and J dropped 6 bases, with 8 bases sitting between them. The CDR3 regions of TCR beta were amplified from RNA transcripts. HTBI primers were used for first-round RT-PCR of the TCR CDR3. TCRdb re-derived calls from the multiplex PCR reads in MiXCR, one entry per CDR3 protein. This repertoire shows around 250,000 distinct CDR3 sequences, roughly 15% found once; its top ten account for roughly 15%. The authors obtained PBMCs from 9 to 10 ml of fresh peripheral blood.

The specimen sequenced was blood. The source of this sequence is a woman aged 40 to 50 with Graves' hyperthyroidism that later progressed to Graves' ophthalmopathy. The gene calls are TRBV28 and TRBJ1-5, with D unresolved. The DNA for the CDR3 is TGTGCCAGCGGAACGAGTCAGCCCCAGCATTTT. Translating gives CASGTSQPQHF.